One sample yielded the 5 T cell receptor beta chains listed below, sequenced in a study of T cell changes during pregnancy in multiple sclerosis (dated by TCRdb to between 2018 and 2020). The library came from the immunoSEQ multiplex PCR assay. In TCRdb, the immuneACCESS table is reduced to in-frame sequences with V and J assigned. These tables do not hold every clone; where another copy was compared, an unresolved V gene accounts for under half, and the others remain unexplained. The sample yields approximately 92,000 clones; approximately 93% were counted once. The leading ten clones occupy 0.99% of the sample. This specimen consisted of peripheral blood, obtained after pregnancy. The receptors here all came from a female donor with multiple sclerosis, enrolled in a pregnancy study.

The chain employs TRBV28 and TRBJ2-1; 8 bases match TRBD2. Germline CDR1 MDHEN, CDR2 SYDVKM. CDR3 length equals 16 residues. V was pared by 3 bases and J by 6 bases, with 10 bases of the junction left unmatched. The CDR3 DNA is TGTGCCAGCAGTTTTGTCGGGACTAGGACCTCCAATGAGCAGTTCTTC. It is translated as CASSFVGTRTSNEQFF.

In DNA form, the CDR3 reads TGCGCCAGCAGCCCAGGACAGGGGTCCGGGGAGCTGTTTTTT. This sequence encodes CASSPGQGSGELFF. The V call is TRBV5-1, the J call TRBJ2-2, with 9 nucleotides matching TRBD1. Germline V gene sequence: CDR1 SGHRS, CDR2 YFSETQ. This CDR3 comprises 14 residues. After removal of 4 bases from V and 6 bases from J, the junction contained 4 bases not matched to a gene.

The CDR3 reads CASSQALGQGINTEAFF. DNA of the CDR3: TGTGCCAGCAGCCAAGCCCTGGGACAGGGGATCAACACTGAAGCTTTCTTT. The V and J genes are TRBV14 and TRBJ1-1, with TRBD1 identical over 10 bases. Losses at the gene ends were 1 base for V and 2 bases for J; bases not matched to a gene: 7. The germline CDR1 and CDR2 sequences are SGHDN and FVKESK. The CDR3 consists of 17 residues.

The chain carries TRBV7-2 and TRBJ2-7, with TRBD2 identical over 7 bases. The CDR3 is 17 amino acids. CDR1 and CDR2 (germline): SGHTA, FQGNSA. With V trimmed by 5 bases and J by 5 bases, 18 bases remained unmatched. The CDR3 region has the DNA TGTGCCAGCAGCGTATCAAAGGGAGGGCGGATCCTAAACGAGCAGTACTTC. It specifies CASSVSKGGRILNEQYF.

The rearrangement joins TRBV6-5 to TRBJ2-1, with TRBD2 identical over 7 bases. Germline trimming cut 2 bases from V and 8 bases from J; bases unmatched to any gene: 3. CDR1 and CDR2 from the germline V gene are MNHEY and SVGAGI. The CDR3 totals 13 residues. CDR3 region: CASSYAGVDEQFF. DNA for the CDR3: TGTGCCAGCAGTTACGCGGGGGTTGATGAGCAGTTCTTC.